A selection of T cell receptor beta chains follows, all from one sample in a study of CD8 T cells in Susac syndrome. TCRdb re-called the immunoSEQ multiplex PCR reads through MiXCR, storing one row per CDR3 protein. Of tens of thousands of distinct CDR3 sequences listed, approximately 96% were seen once; the top ten hold roughly 0.68%. The sequencing input was CD8+ T cells from PBMCs. These receptors originate from a human donor with Susac syndrome. CDR3s include the opening cysteine and the closing phenylalanine or tryptophan. D genes are given only for firm matches. The size of a clone is reported for some rows only, either as once, few or many, or as a class for expanded clones.

D gene,V gene,J gene,clone size,CDR3 protein,CDR3 DNA
-,TRBV25-1,TRBJ2-3,-,CASSAAIGTFTDTQYF,TGTGCCAGCAGTGCGGCTATCGGGACCTTCACAGATACGCAGTATTTT
TRBD1,TRBV20-1,TRBJ2-5,-,CSARQGWETQYF,TGCAGTGCGAGACAGGGATGGGAGACCCAGTACTTC
-,TRBV12-3/TRBV12-4,TRBJ2-2,few,CASSLSRNTGELFF,TGTGCCAGCAGTTTAAGCAGAAACACCGGGGAGCTGTTTTTT
-,TRBV3-1,TRBJ1-2,-,CASSPEGDGYTF,TGTGCCAGCAGCCCGGAGGGGGATGGCTACACCTTC
TRBD2,TRBV20-1,TRBJ2-1,-,CSAIERGVPQAYNEQFF,TGCAGTGCTATTGAGCGGGGGGTTCCCCAAGCCTACAATGAGCAGTTCTTC
-,TRBV19,TRBJ1-6,-,CASSIDLVHLHF,TGTGCCAGTAGTATAGATCTGGTCCACCTCCACTTT
-,TRBV20-1,TRBJ2-7,-,CSARTLNYEQYF,TGCAGTGCTAGAACTCTTAACTACGAGCAGTACTTC
TRBD1,TRBV4-3,TRBJ2-7,-,CASSDDSRQGKYF,TGCGCCAGCAGCGATGACAGTAGACAGGGGAAGTACTTC
-,TRBV7-2,TRBJ2-4,-,CASSQFTGSKNIQYF,TGTGCCAGCAGCCAGTTTACAGGGTCAAAAAACATTCAGTACTTC
-,TRBV20-1,TRBJ1-1,few,CSARDLRRNTEAFF,TGCAGTGCTAGAGATCTTAGACGGAACACTGAAGCTTTCTTT
TRBD1,TRBV20-1,TRBJ1-4,-,CSARMGQGHEKLFF,TGCAGTGCTAGGATGGGACAGGGCCATGAAAAACTGTTTTTT
-,TRBV6-2/TRBV6-3,TRBJ2-6,-,CASSPTLGSSSGANVLTF,TGTGCCAGCAGTCCTACACTGGGGTCTAGCTCTGGGGCCAACGTCCTGACTTTC
TRBD1,TRBV7-3,TRBJ2-1,-,CASSGQGSGNEQFF,TGTGCCAGCAGCGGACAGGGATCCGGGAATGAGCAGTTCTTC
-,TRBV20-1,TRBJ2-7,-,CSANSWEIRDEQYF,TGCAGTGCAAACTCGTGGGAAATTCGGGACGAGCAGTACTTC
TRBD1,TRBV6-4,TRBJ2-2,-,CASRPGTANTGELFF,TGTGCCAGCAGACCCGGGACAGCGAACACCGGGGAGCTGTTTTTT
TRBD1,TRBV5-1,TRBJ2-7,-,CASSLEGQAYEQYF,TGCGCCAGCAGCTTGGAGGGACAGGCCTACGAGCAGTACTTC
-,TRBV27,TRBJ1-6,-,CASSFGRNNSPLHF,TGTGCCAGCAGTTTTGGACGGAATAATTCACCCCTCCACTTT
-,TRBV20-1,TRBJ2-5,-,CSARSSRGQGGETQYF,TGCAGTGCTAGATCTAGCCGGGGGCAGGGTGGAGAGACCCAGTACTTC
-,TRBV4-1,TRBJ2-7,-,CASSQDPLSSELWYEQYF,TGCGCCAGCAGCCAAGATCCCCTAAGCAGTGAGCTTTGGTACGAGCAGTACTTC
-,TRBV19,TRBJ1-6,-,CASGDVNNSPLHF,TGTGCATCGGGGGATGTGAATAATTCACCCCTCCACTTT